This entry features one T cell receptor (beta chain) sequence. PCR primers comprised 60 Vbeta and 13 Jbeta primers. Libraries were prepared by immunoSEQ multiplex PCR; TCRdb keeps only in-frame clonotypes and omits some of them. This table has roughly 290,000 clones, around 80% appearing once. V dropped 8 bases and J dropped 1 base, with 18 bases sitting between them. This CDR3 contains 16 residues. Germline-derived CDR1 and CDR2 are WNHNN and SYGVQD (reference sequence). This sample is part of a study of cytomegalovirus exposure and HLA in healthy donors. Sequencing input: PBMCs. This clonotype was obtained from a girl aged 2-10 years in good health and CMV-seronegative. This chain uses TRBV10-1 with TRBJ1-5; D not certain. CDR3 DNA sequence: TGCGCCAGCGTTTGCCTGCGGTACCCCAGCAATCAGCCCCAGCATTTT. Residues: CASVCLRYPSNQPQHF.